Below, 18 T cell receptor beta chains from the same sample are listed, as sequenced in a study of cytomegalovirus exposure and HLA in healthy donors. Amplification used 60 Vbeta primers and 13 Jbeta primers. Sequenced by immunoSEQ multiplex PCR; TCRdb stores in-frame clones only, minus some. The sample has under 200,000 clones; around 75% are singletons. The specimen was PBMCs. These TCRs come from a woman aged 25 to 39 in good health and CMV-seropositive.

The CDR3 region is CAISESTPSGRVTDTQYF. The CDR3 region has the DNA TGTGCCATCAGTGAGTCGACCCCGAGCGGGAGGGTCACAGATACGCAGTATTTT. This sequence joins TRBV10-3 and TRBJ2-3, with 10 bases matching TRBD2. This CDR3 has 18 residues. Germline lookup yields CDR1 ENHRY and CDR2 SYGVKD. V lost 0 bases, J lost 2 bases, and 8 bases stayed unmatched.

V is TRBV4-1 and J is TRBJ1-4, with 10 bases fitting TRBD1. V was clipped by 4 bases and J by 3 bases; unmatched bases: 8. In germline, CDR1 is MGHRA, CDR2 YSYEKL. The CDR3 is 17 amino acids. In nucleotides, the CDR3 is TGCGCCAGCAGCCTAAGACAGGGGGCGAGTTCTAATGAAAAACTGTTTTTT. This encodes CASSLRQGASSNEKLFF.

The chain combines TRBV10-2 with TRBJ2-3; D gene unclear. This CDR3 region has 17 residues. With 5 bases removed from V and 2 bases from J, the gap between germline ends came to 20 bases. The V gene's germline CDR1 is WSHSY and CDR2 SAAADI. The CDR3 region is CASSTPTTPFATDTQYF. As DNA, the CDR3 is TGCGCCAGCAGTACTCCCACGACTCCTTTTGCCACAGATACGCAGTATTTT.

The gene calls are TRBV14 and TRBJ2-1; possibly TRBD2 for D (6 bases). Trimming removed 1 base at V and 9 bases at J, with 10 bases between. This CDR3 contains 13 residues. Germline assignment: CDR1 SGHDN and CDR2 FVKESK. The CDR3: CASSQGLVTEQFF. As DNA, the CDR3 is TGTGCCAGCAGCCAAGGACTAGTTACTGAGCAGTTCTTC. The entire variable domain, with the rest obtained from reference TRBV14 and TRBJ2-1, is as follows: EAGVTQFPSHSVIEKGQTVTLRCDPISGHDNLYWYRRVMGKEIKFLLHFVKESKQDESGMPNNRFLAERTGGTYSTLKVQPAELEDSGVYFCASSQGLVTEQFFGPGTRLTVL.

The chain couples TRBV6-5 to TRBJ1-4; TRBD1 matches at 7 bases. Trimming took 5 bases from V and 11 from J; bases not matched to a gene: 11. The germline V gene encodes CDR1 MNHEY and CDR2 SVGAGI. The CDR3 is made up of 14 amino acids. The chain's CDR3 is CASSKTGWSGKLFF. The CDR3 DNA reads TGTGCCAGCAGTAAGACAGGGTGGTCAGGGAAACTGTTTTTT.

Turning to this clone: Other DNA sequences from this sample encode an identical CDR3 as well. The chain uses TRBV6-6 and TRBJ1-5; a weak D match, TRBD1 (6 bases). Germline V lookup: CDR1 MNHNY, CDR2 SVGAGI (reference sequence). CDR3 length equals 14 residues. V was clipped by 6 bases and J by 0 bases, with 9 bases between them. In DNA, the CDR3 is TGTGCCAGCAGCTTACAGGGTAGCAATCAGCCCCAGCATTTT. It is translated as CASSLQGSNQPQHF.

The chain employs TRBV28 and TRBJ2-7, with 7 bases lining up with TRBD1. Losses at the gene ends were 6 bases for V and 3 bases for J; bases not matched to a gene: 2. The CDR3 is 12 amino acids. Germline CDR1 MDHEN, CDR2 SYDVKM. The chain's CDR3 is CASRGQLYEQYF. CDR3 nucleotides: TGTGCCAGCAGGGGACAGCTCTACGAGCAGTACTTC.

J is TRBJ1-3 and V is TRBV4-3, with 9 bases that match TRBD1. CDR1 LGHNA and CDR2 YSLEER come from the germline V gene. The CDR3 covers 17 residues. Trimming removed 0 bases from V and 2 bases from J; junction bases left unmatched: 5. The CDR3 DNA reads TGCGCCAGCAGCCAAGATTCCGGGACAGGGACTGGAAACACCATATATTTT. Its translation: CASSQDSGTGTGNTIYF.

The chain links TRBV28 to TRBJ2-7; 7 nucleotides agree with TRBD2. CDR3 size: 11 residues. Germline CDR1 reads MDHEN; CDR2 reads SYDVKM. Trimming removed 7 bases from V and 9 bases from J; junction bases left unmatched: 6. The CDR3 sequence is CASTAWEGQYF. CDR3 coding DNA: TGTGCCAGCACGGCCTGGGAGGGGCAGTACTTC.

The V and J genes are TRBV18 and TRBJ1-5; no clear D. The CDR3 has 14 amino acids. With 6 bases removed from V and 5 bases from J, the gap between germline ends came to 14 bases. The germline gives CDR1 KGHSH, CDR2 LQKENI. Written as DNA, the CDR3 is TGTGCCAGCTCCACTTCCAATACCTATCAGCCCCAGCATTTT. It encodes CASSTSNTYQPQHF.

The J gene is TRBJ2-3, the V gene TRBV14; D remains unclear. Trimming removed 2 bases from V and 3 bases from J, with 6 bases in between. The CDR3 runs to 13 residues. Germline-derived CDR1 and CDR2 are SGHDN and FVKESK. This CDR3 is CASSQSLTDTQYF. Written as DNA, the CDR3 is TGTGCCAGCAGCCAATCTTTAACAGATACGCAGTATTTT.

The rearrangement joins TRBV19 to TRBJ1-5, with TRBD1 matching 7 bases. Germline loops: CDR1 LNHDA, CDR2 SQIVND (reference sequence). V shed 5 bases and J 3 bases; nucleotides not matched to a gene: 7. The CDR3 loop spans 15 amino acids. The CDR3 DNA follows: TGTGCCAGTAGTCACACAGGGGACCCCAATCAGCCCCAGCATTTT. Its protein product is CASSHTGDPNQPQHF.

V gene TRBV2 combines with J gene TRBJ1-2, with no clear D. The V and J ends lost 4 bases and 4 bases respectively, with 10 bases between them. Germline V gene data show CDR1 as SNHLY and CDR2 as FYNNEI. The CDR3 contains 13 residues. Here the CDR3 DNA reads TGTGCCAGCAGTGTAGAGGAAATCTATGGCTACACCTTC. Its protein is CASSVEEIYGYTF.

Concerning this clone itself: One end of the junction is discordant with germline, which a read error may explain. The sample contains more than one DNA sequence encoding this CDR3. This chain joins TRBV19 and TRBJ2-2, with 7 nucleotides matching TRBD1. From germline, CDR1 is LNHDA and CDR2 SQIVND (reference sequence). This CDR3 spans 16 amino acids. The CDR3 is CASSRIRDSNTGELFF. CDR3 coding DNA: TGTGCCAGTAGTAGAATCCGGGACAGCAACACCGGGGAGCTATTTTTT.

The CDR3 region is CASSLAATNEKLFF. The DNA for the CDR3 is TGTGCCAGCAGCCTAGCGGCAACTAATGAAAAACTGTTTTTT. This chain connects TRBV13 to TRBJ1-4; D is unclear. The CDR3 totals 14 residues. Germline V gives CDR1 PRHDT, CDR2 FYEKMQ (reference sequence). Trimming left V 5 bases short and J 0 bases short, with 7 bases between.

Concerning this clone: The junction shows a germline mismatch at one end, possibly a read error. The chain employs TRBV5-1 and TRBJ2-3; perhaps TRBD1 as D (6 bases). This CDR3 has 15 residues. Germline V gene lookup returns CDR1 SGHRS and CDR2 YFSETQ. The CDR3 loop is CASSLQQGPTNTQYF. The CDR3 region has the DNA TGCGCCAGCAGTCTGCAACAGGGCCCCACAAATACGCAGTATTTT.

This chain connects TRBV19 to TRBJ1-6, with D tentatively TRBD1 (6 bases). Germline V CDR1 and CDR2: LNHDA, SQIVND (reference sequence). The CDR3 contains 15 residues. V was trimmed by 3 bases and J by 5 bases, leaving 11 bases between them. CDR3 loop: CASSISQGNNSPLHF. CDR3 DNA sequence: TGTGCCAGTAGTATTTCACAGGGTAATAATTCACCCCTCCACTTT.

CDR3 bases: TGCGCCAGCAGCTTGGGACTAGTCGCCTACGAGCAGTACTTC. Its translation is CASSLGLVAYEQYF. The chain uses TRBV5-1 and TRBJ2-7, with D maybe TRBD2 (6 bases). Trimming removed 0 bases from V and 2 bases from J, with 9 bases in between. CDR1 is SGHRS and CDR2 is YFSETQ in the germline V gene. The CDR3 contains 14 residues.